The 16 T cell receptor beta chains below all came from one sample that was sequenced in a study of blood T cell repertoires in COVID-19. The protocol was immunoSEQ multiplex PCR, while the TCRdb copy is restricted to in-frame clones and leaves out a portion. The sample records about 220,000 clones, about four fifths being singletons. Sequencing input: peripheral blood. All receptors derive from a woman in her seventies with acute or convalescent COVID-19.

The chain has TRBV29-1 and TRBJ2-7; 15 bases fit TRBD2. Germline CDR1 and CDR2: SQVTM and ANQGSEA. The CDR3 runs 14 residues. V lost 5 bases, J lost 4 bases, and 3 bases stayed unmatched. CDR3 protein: CSVSGTSGGYEQYF. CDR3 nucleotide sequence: TGCAGCGTTTCCGGGACTAGCGGGGGGTACGAGCAGTACTTC.

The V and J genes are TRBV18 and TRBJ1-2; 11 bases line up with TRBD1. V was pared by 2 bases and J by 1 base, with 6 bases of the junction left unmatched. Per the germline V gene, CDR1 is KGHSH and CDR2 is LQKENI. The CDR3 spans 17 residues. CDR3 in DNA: TGTGCCAGCTCACCATTGGGACAGGGGGAAGTTAACTATGGCTACACCTTC. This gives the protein CASSPLGQGEVNYGYTF.

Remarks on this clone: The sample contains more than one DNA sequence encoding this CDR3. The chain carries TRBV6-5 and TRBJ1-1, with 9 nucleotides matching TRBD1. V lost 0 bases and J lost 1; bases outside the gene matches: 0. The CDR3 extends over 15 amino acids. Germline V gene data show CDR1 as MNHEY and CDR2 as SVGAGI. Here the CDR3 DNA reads TGTGCCAGCAGTTACTCGGGACAGGGGAACACTGAAGCTTTCTTT. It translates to CASSYSGQGNTEAFF.

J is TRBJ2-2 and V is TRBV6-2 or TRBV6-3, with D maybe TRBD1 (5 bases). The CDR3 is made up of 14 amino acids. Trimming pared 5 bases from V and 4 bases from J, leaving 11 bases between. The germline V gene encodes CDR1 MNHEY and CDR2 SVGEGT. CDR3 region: CASSDSLLTGELFF. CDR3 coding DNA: TGTGCCAGCAGTGACAGCCTCCTCACCGGGGAGCTGTTTTTT.

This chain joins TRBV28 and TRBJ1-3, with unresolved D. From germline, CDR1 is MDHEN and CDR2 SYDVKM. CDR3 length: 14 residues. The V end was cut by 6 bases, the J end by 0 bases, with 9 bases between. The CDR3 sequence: CASRLESSGNTIYF. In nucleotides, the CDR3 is TGTGCCAGCAGGTTAGAGAGCTCTGGAAACACCATATATTTT.

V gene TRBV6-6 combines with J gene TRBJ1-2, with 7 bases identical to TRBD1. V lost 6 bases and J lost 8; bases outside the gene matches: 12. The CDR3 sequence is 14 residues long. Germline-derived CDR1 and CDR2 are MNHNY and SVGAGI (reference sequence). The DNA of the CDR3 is TGTGCCAGCAGCGACTACGCCAGGGGGGACGGCTACACCTTC. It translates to CASSDYARGDGYTF.

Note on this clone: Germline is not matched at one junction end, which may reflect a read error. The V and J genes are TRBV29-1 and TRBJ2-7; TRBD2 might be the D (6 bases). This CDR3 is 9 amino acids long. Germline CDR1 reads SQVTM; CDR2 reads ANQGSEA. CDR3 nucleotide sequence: TGCAGCTGGAGTAACGGAGGGCGCTTC. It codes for CSWSNGGRF.

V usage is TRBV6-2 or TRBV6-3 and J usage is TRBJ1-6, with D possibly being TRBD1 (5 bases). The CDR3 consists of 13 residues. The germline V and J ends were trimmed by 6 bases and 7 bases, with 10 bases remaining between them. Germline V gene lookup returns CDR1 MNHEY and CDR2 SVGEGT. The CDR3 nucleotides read TGTGCCAGCAGCTCCCGGGGGAATTCACCCCTCCACTTT. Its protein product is CASSSRGNSPLHF.

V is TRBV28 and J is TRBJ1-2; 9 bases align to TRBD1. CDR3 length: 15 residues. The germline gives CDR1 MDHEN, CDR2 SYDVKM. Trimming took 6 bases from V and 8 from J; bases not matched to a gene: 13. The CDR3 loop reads CASRTNPGQGYGYTF. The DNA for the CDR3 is TGTGCCAGCAGGACGAATCCGGGACAGGGATACGGCTACACCTTC.

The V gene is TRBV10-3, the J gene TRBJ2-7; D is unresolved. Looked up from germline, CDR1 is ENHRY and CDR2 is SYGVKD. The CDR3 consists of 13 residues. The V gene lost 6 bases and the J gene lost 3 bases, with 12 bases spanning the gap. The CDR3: CAIRQLSGYEQYF. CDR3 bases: TGTGCCATCAGGCAGCTTTCAGGCTACGAGCAGTACTTC.

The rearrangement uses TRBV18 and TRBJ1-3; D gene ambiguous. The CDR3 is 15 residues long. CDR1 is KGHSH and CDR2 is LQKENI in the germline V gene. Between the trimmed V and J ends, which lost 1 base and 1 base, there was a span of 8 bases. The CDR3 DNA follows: TGTGCCAGCTCACCACTATCCCCTTCTGGAAACACCATATATTTT. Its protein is CASSPLSPSGNTIYF.

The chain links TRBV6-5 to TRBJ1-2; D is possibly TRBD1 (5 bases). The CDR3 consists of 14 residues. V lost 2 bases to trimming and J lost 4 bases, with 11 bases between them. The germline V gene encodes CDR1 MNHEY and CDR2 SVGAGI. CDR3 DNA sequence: TGTGCCAGCAGTTACGGGGCCGGGGGCTATGGCTACACCTTC. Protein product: CASSYGAGGYGYTF.

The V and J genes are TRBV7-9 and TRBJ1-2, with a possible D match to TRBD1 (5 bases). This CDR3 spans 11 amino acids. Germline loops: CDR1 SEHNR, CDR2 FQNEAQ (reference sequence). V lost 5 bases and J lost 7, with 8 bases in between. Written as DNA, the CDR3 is TGTGCCAGCAGCACAGGATTTGGCTACACCTTC. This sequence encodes CASSTGFGYTF.

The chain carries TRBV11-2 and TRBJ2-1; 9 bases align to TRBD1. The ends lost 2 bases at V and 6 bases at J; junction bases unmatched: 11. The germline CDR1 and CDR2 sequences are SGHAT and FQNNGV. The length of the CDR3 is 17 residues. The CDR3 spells CASSLQLGQGSGNEQFF. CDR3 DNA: TGTGCCAGCAGCTTACAACTGGGACAGGGCAGCGGCAATGAGCAGTTCTTC.

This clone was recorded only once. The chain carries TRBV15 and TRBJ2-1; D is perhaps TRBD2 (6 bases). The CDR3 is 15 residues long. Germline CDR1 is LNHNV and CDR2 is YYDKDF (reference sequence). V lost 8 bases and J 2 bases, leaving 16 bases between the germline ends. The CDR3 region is CATAYLGRPYNEQFF. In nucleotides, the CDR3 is TGTGCCACCGCATACCTCGGGAGACCCTACAATGAGCAGTTCTTC.

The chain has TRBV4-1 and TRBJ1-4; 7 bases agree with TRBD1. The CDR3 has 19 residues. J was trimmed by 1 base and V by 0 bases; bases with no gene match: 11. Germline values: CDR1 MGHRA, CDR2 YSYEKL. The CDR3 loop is CASSQDRSSHRGTNEKLFF. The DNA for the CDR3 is TGCGCCAGCAGCCAAGATCGGTCGAGTCACAGGGGAACTAATGAAAAACTGTTTTTT.